This T cell receptor beta chain was captured by sequencing in a study of cytomegalovirus exposure and HLA in healthy donors (dated by TCRdb to 2016 to 2017). In terms of the full investigation: An earlier analysis of approximately 640 of the donors reported about 290 Gb of sequence data and 117 million unique TCR beta sequences from 150 million to 200 million T cells. Around 320 gigabases of sequencing data and around 87 million unique TCR sequences were included in an early release covering roughly 600 HLA-typed donors. The genetic ancestry cluster associated with self-reported Caucasian donors included 81% of the approximately 400 genotyped donors. The study was designed to test whether signatures of past pathogen exposure could be identified by cataloging public T cell receptors. The T cell repertoires of 666 subjects were profiled by immunosequencing and related to cytomegalovirus serostatus. Along with the approximately 700-subject first cohort, a separate validation cohort of approximately 110 different subjects was used. High-throughput TCR immunosequencing, statistical association of individual TCRs with disease status, and machine learning were combined to predict cytomegalovirus infection status. A later analysis re-analyzed previously published TCR beta repertoires from 500 to 700 donors and added high-resolution HLA genotyping to study TCR occurrence patterns. In the later analysis, no new phenotypic data were used to find candidate immune exposures; instead, reliance was placed on TCR beta sequences and their occurrence across donors. An earlier analysis of 587 of the donors applied high-throughput TCR beta sequencing to assess whether each TCR beta V gene segment acted as functional or pseudogenic. Donor age, sex, ethnicity and CMV serostatus were compiled alongside the repertoire data. A later genetic analysis took genome-wide SNP genotypes for 398 of the 666 donors and used that subset as a discovery cohort. All discovery cohort repertoires had been generated on a single sequencing platform. HLA typing included class I and class II loci at four-digit resolution. Typing coverage varied by locus: roughly 629-630 donors for A, B, C, DRB1 and DQB1; 522 for DQA1; over 600 for DPA1; approximately 490 for DPB1. Because of strong linkage in the cohort, five DR-DQ haplotypes were treated as single units for association and clustering. Among some 410 genotyped donors of the cohort, an average of approximately 250,000 unique TCR beta nucleotide sequences were sequenced per donor, 15% to 20% of them non-productive.

The method was the immunoSEQ multiplex PCR assay. A mixture of 60 forward primers for TCR Vbeta segments and 13 reverse primers for TCR Jbeta segments was used in the multiplex PCR. The CDR3 region of rearranged TCR beta genes was amplified from genomic DNA by a multiplex PCR assay. The amplified TCR beta libraries were sequenced on the Illumina HiSeq System as 87-base-pair reads. The original pipeline was this. A later analysis tallied 75 million to 95 million unique TCR beta chains across the 700 or so repertoires, and some 12 million of those chains were shared by two or more donors. A nearest-neighbor algorithm error-corrected the raw reads and collapsed the reads into unique sequences, merging closely related sequences to remove PCR and sequencing errors. Alignment of CDR3 sequences to IMGT reference sequences was used to assign V, D and J gene segments. Each retained sequence needed at least a six-nucleotide match to both a V gene segment and a J gene segment. A rearrangement was called productive if the CDR3 had no stop codons and remained in frame with V and J, and every other rearrangement was called non-productive. CDR3 was defined by IMGT convention, running from the second conserved V-encoded cysteine to the conserved J-encoded phenylalanine. Sequences without an unambiguous match to a single V gene segment were excluded from the earlier analysis of 450 to 750 of the donors. In an earlier analysis of a few hundred of the donors, a V segment was called functional when productive rearrangements were above 56.7%, and segregating when the standard deviation between donors exceeded 5%. A statistical classification framework was built for diagnosing cytomegalovirus status from the catalog of TCR beta chain sequences. A later analysis assigned V and J genes by comparing TCR nucleotide sequences with IMGT/GENE-DB human TR gene sequences. Using the TCRdist pipeline, a later analysis assigned CDR3 sequences along with most-parsimonious VDJ recombination scenarios. In a later analysis, each TCR beta chain was defined by its CDR3 amino acid sequence together with its V-gene family, and reads lacking a unique V-gene family were excluded. As a way to deal with suspected cross-contamination and a sequencing artifact, a later analysis dropped over 550 nucleotide sequences that were highly shared and had low generation probability. A later analysis calculated a clonal expansion index for each public chain from normalized within-repertoire ranks of inferred template counts. In a later analysis, generation probabilities were computed using a VDJ recombination model fitted to out-of-frame rearrangements, and the results were checked against IGoR. In a later analysis, TCR-TCR, TCR-HLA and TCR-CMV co-occurrence was scored with hypergeometric tests, and a repertoire-size bias correction was applied to TCR pairs. False discovery rates were estimated in a later analysis by permuting HLA or CMV assignments 20 times. A later analysis grouped co-occurring TCRs with DBSCAN, adding TCRdist sequence similarity when clustering within HLA-allele-positive subsets. Repertoires with fewer than 30,000 or more than 120,000 public chains, plus five repertoires with anomalous nucleotide sharing, were excluded from co-occurrence clustering. TCRdb re-hosts the immuneACCESS table, in-frame sequences only. Its copies lack some clones; in the studies checked, an unresolved V gene accounts for under half of them, and the cause for the rest is not known. Clone size and the V and J calls come from that table; the DNA yielded D and trimming. For this sample the table gives over 150,000 clones, of which almost 85% were detected only once. The leading ten clones occupy under 5% of the sample.

In total, more than 500 healthy bone marrow donors made up the cohort. Cohort members were all nominally healthy when sampled, although unrecorded immune exposures were likely present. The donor tested CMV seropositive and was one of the 289 seropositive cohort members. A peripheral blood sample was collected from each donor, and TCR beta sequencing was performed on peripheral blood mononuclear cells. The Qiagen DNeasy Blood Extraction Kit was used to extract genomic DNA from the blood cell samples. The CDR3 spans 15 residues, from the cysteine through the phenylalanine. Only the CDR3 region is kept as DNA, spanning 45 bases read in frame from base 1. Looking up the germline V gene yields CDR1 SGDLS and CDR2 YYNGEE. V is pared back by 2 bases and J by 5 bases, with 14 bases lying between the germline termini. Concerning this clone itself: There is no known antigen for this receptor. Base qualities are not recorded, but no much larger clone differs from it by a single base.

What the work shows at the level of the full study, not this receptor alone: Because some donors lacked HLA typing at each locus, the association tests relied only on the typed subset. Because counts were too low, seventeen rarely observed V segments, including chromosome 9 orphons, were excluded from the earlier analysis of some 540 of the donors. CMV serostatus was the only immune exposure information available for the cohort. Correlated functional status among segregating V segments might reflect linkage disequilibrium, but an unknown experimental factor could not be ruled out. Presence/absence analyses assumed roughly uniform sequencing depth across donors, an assumption that may not hold. In vitro tests confirmed that a few of the cytomegalovirus-associated TCR beta chains recognize cytomegalovirus antigens. In a later analysis, TCR association rates were found to vary across HLA loci, with the most associated TCRs seen for DRB1 alleles and the fewest for HLA-C alleles. In a later genetic analysis, fewer N-insertions in productive TCRs were reported among donors in an Asian-associated ancestry cluster than the approximately 670-donor mean. Because the 87-base-pair reads could not distinguish some IMGT-functional V segments, including TRBV6-2 and TRBV6-3, those segments were excluded. In this cohort, only TCR beta chains were sequenced, and detectable features were limited by the absence of alpha or paired-chain data. When HLA alleles, especially DR and DQ, strongly co-occurred, attributing TCR associations to individual alleles was difficult. According to the authors, the approach could potentially be generalized to other disease states and immunological phenotypes. Specific HLA alleles were associated with roughly 16,000 TCR beta sequences at a false discovery rate of 0.05 in a later analysis. An association between a missense DCLRE1C variant and V-gene and J-gene trimming of TCR beta chains was found in a later genetic analysis and replicated in an independent cohort. A cluster of highly shared sequence variants was judged likely to represent a technical artifact of the sequencing pipeline. The classifier was reported to diagnose cytomegalovirus status with high specificity and sensitivity in both the original and validation cohorts. According to a later analysis, most CMV-associated TCR beta chains appeared to be HLA-restricted, and the HLA associations seemed to be driven largely by CMV exposure. In a later analysis, several top co-occurrence clusters were reported to appear linked to parvovirus B19, influenza, CMV and Epstein-Barr virus. In an earlier analysis of around 500 of the donors, most TCR beta V segments appeared in productive rearrangements about 90% or about 30% of the time, broadly matching IMGT annotations. In the study, approximately 150 TCR beta chains were listed as associated with cytomegalovirus. In a later analysis, HLA-associated TCR beta chains showed more clonal expansion and lower generation probabilities than non-associated chains that were equally common. Most TCR sequences were seen in very few donors, while some public TCRs were found in many individuals. A further reported finding was that TCR beta sequences accurately predicted the HLA-A and HLA-B alleles for most subjects in the first cohort.

Sequencing input: PBMCs. The sequence is built from TRBV9 and TRBJ2-1; perhaps TRBD1 is the D gene, with 5 bases matching. The clonotype was recovered from a girl aged 10 to 17 in good health and CMV-seropositive. The sequenced DNA: TGTGCCAGCAGCGTGCTAGGGGAAAAACACAATGAGCAGTTCTTC. This is translated as CASSVLGEKHNEQFF.